A selection of T cell receptor beta chains follows, all from one sample in a study of blood T cell repertoires in COVID-19. Sequencing was performed with immunoSEQ multiplex PCR; in TCRdb, only in-frame clones are kept and a portion is missing. The table records roughly 150,000 clones, more than 65% of them present only once. Sample: peripheral blood. These receptors were taken from a woman in her forties or fifties in a cohort sampled during active or convalescent COVID-19. CDR3s include the opening cysteine and the closing phenylalanine or tryptophan. D genes are given only for firm matches. Rows may omit the clone size; those that give it use once, few, many or a size class.

clone_size	v_call	j_call	d_call	cdr3_aa	cdr3_nt
few	TRBV28	TRBJ1-6	NA	CASRVQGGGNSPLHF	TGTGCCAGCAGGGTACAAGGGGGGGGAAATTCACCCCTCCACTTT
NA	TRBV6-6	TRBJ1-1	TRBD1	CASSPGGFGAFF	TGTGCCAGCAGTCCAGGGGGTTTTGGAGCTTTCTTT
NA	TRBV19	TRBJ2-7	NA	CASSIVVSWTVYEQYF	TGTGCCAGTAGTATAGTGGTTTCGTGGACAGTCTACGAGCAGTACTTC
NA	TRBV5-6	TRBJ2-7	TRBD1	CASSWRGGASYEQYF	TGTGCCAGCAGCTGGCGAGGGGGCGCGTCCTACGAGCAGTACTTC
NA	TRBV4-1	TRBJ2-7	TRBD2	CASSYINPGLAGGPSYEQYF	TGCGCCAGCAGCTATATAAACCCGGGACTAGCGGGGGGGCCTTCCTACGAGCAGTACTTC
NA	TRBV10-1	TRBJ1-1	NA	CASSWDKGTEAFF	TGCGCCAGCAGTTGGGACAAGGGCACTGAAGCTTTCTTT
NA	TRBV6-5	TRBJ1-1	NA	CASSYREYTEAFF	TGTGCCAGCAGTTACCGGGAGTACACTGAAGCTTTCTTT
NA	TRBV3-1/TRBV3-2	TRBJ1-1	NA	CASSQSVNTEAFF	TGTGCCAGCAGCCAATCAGTGAACACTGAAGCTTTCTTT
NA	TRBV9	TRBJ1-4	TRBD1	CASSARQGLANEKLFF	TGTGCCAGCAGCGCCCGACAGGGGTTGGCTAATGAAAAACTGTTTTTT
NA	TRBV19	TRBJ1-2	NA	CASSWGGEGYGYTF	TGTGCCAGTAGTTGGGGGGGCGAAGGCTATGGCTACACCTTC
NA	TRBV5-5	TRBJ1-4	NA	CASSLGGLSGEKLFF	TGTGCCAGCAGCTTGGGAGGACTCTCGGGTGAAAAACTGTTTTTT
NA	TRBV6-6	TRBJ2-1	NA	CASSPPGLASSPFF	TGTGCCAGCAGCCCCCCGGGTTTAGCTAGCTCCCCGTTCTTC
NA	TRBV7-2	TRBJ1-2	NA	CASSPHPSYGYTF	TGTGCCAGCAGCCCACACCCAAGCTATGGCTACACCTTC
few	TRBV7-3	TRBJ1-2	NA	CASSRELGDGYTF	TGTGCCAGCAGCAGGGAGCTGGGTGATGGCTACACCTTC
once	TRBV10-3	TRBJ2-3	TRBD2	CAISRGGASTDTQYF	TGTGCCATCAGCCGCGGGGGGGCAAGCACAGATACGCAGTATTTT
NA	TRBV5-1	TRBJ1-2	NA	CASSTGDRNYGYTF	TGCGCCAGCAGCACAGGCGACAGAAACTATGGCTACACCTTC
NA	TRBV10-3	TRBJ2-4	TRBD1	CAISADRGKNIQYF	TGTGCCATCAGTGCGGACAGGGGAAAAAACATTCAGTACTTC
NA	TRBV6-4	TRBJ2-3	NA	CASSVSSTDTQYF	TGTGCCAGCAGTGTGTCTAGCACAGATACGCAGTATTTT
NA	TRBV7-4	TRBJ2-1	NA	CASSLARNEQFF	TGTGCCAGCAGCTTAGCCAGGAATGAGCAGTTCTTC
NA	TRBV9	TRBJ2-3	NA	CASSPTDRLSTDTQYF	TGTGCCAGCAGCCCGACCGACAGGTTAAGCACAGATACGCAGTATTTT
NA	TRBV19	TRBJ2-3	NA	CASSDPGKVSVTQYF	TGTGCCAGTAGTGACCCAGGGAAGGTTTCTGTTACGCAGTATTTT
NA	TRBV30	TRBJ1-5	NA	CAWSSTGHQPQHF	TGTGCCTGGAGTTCCACAGGGCATCAGCCCCAGCATTTT
once	TRBV2	TRBJ1-2	TRBD1	CASSPGTDYGYTF	TGTGCCAGCAGTCCCGGGACAGACTATGGCTACACCTTC
NA	TRBV30	TRBJ1-2	TRBD1	CAWWKTGKGNYGYTF	TGTGCCTGGTGGAAGACAGGGAAGGGAAACTATGGCTACACCTTC
NA	TRBV3-1/TRBV3-2	TRBJ1-3	NA	CASSQVSGAGNTIYF	TGTGCCAGCAGCCAAGTGTCAGGGGCTGGAAACACCATATATTTT
once	TRBV9	TRBJ2-2	NA	CASSVGGGPTGELFF	TGTGCCAGCAGCGTAGGAGGGGGTCCAACCGGGGAGCTGTTTTTT
NA	TRBV6-2/TRBV6-3	TRBJ1-5	NA	CASSYWRASSNQPQHF	TGTGCCAGCAGTTACTGGAGGGCCTCGAGCAATCAGCCCCAGCATTTT
NA	TRBV5-1	TRBJ2-2	TRBD2	CASSLASGLAGGTNTGELFF	TGCGCCAGCAGCTTGGCCTCGGGACTAGCGGGGGGAACGAACACCGGGGAGCTGTTTTTT
once	TRBV14	TRBJ2-7	TRBD1	CASSRQGYEQYF	TGTGCCAGCAGCCGACAGGGCTACGAGCAGTACTTC
NA	TRBV11-1	TRBJ2-7	NA	CASSFGLRYEQYF	TGTGCCAGCAGCTTCGGACTGCGCTACGAGCAGTACTTC
NA	TRBV19	TRBJ1-5	NA	CASSDRNQPQHF	TGTGCCAGTAGCGACAGGAATCAGCCCCAGCATTTT
few	TRBV7-6	TRBJ2-7	TRBD2	CASSLGGGEGFYEQYF	TGTGCCAGCAGCTTAGGGGGGGGAGAGGGGTTCTACGAGCAGTACTTC
NA	TRBV9	TRBJ2-4	TRBD1	CASSASGQGKNIQYF	TGTGCCAGCAGCGCGTCAGGACAGGGGAAAAACATTCAGTACTTC
NA	TRBV7-8	TRBJ2-7	NA	CASSKAGGHGYEQYF	TGTGCCAGCAGTAAAGCCGGGGGGCACGGGTACGAGCAGTACTTC
NA	TRBV4-3	TRBJ2-2	NA	CASSPQGTGNTGELFF	TGCGCCAGCAGCCCGCAGGGTACAGGGAACACCGGGGAGCTGTTTTTT
NA	TRBV7-2	TRBJ2-3	TRBD2	CASRLFGAGGPDTQYF	TGTGCCAGCAGACTCTTTGGAGCGGGGGGTCCGGATACGCAGTATTTT
few	TRBV10-3	TRBJ1-2	NA	CAISDPQGSYGYTF	TGTGCCATCAGTGATCCTCAGGGATCCTATGGCTACACCTTC
NA	TRBV18	TRBJ2-2	TRBD2	CASSPLELAGGTNTGELFF	TGTGCCAGCTCACCACTGGAACTAGCGGGGGGCACGAACACCGGGGAGCTGTTTTTT
few	TRBV3-1/TRBV3-2	TRBJ1-2	TRBD1	CASSQDPQGARYGYTF	TGTGCCAGCAGCCAAGATCCACAGGGGGCCCGGTATGGCTACACCTTC
NA	TRBV18	TRBJ1-2	NA	CASSPPLVNYGYTF	TGTGCCAGCTCACCACCTCTAGTAAACTATGGCTACACCTTC
NA	TRBV5-1	TRBJ1-3	TRBD1	CASSAGQVSGNTIYF	TGCGCCAGCAGCGCCGGACAGGTCTCTGGAAACACCATATATTTT
NA	TRBV9	TRBJ2-3	TRBD2	CASSVGGGLADTQYF	TGTGCCAGCAGCGTTGGCGGGGGGTTGGCAGATACGCAGTATTTT
NA	TRBV4-1	TRBJ1-1	NA	CASSQERGRGAFF	TGCGCCAGCAGCCAAGAGAGGGGGAGGGGAGCTTTCTTT
NA	TRBV6-5	TRBJ2-3	TRBD2	CASSWTSGGGTDTQYF	TGTGCCAGCAGTTGGACTAGCGGGGGGGGCACAGATACGCAGTATTTT
NA	TRBV10-2	TRBJ2-4	TRBD2	CASTNIAGGLKNIQYF	TGCGCCAGTACCAATATAGCGGGGGGGCTTAAAAACATTCAGTACTTC